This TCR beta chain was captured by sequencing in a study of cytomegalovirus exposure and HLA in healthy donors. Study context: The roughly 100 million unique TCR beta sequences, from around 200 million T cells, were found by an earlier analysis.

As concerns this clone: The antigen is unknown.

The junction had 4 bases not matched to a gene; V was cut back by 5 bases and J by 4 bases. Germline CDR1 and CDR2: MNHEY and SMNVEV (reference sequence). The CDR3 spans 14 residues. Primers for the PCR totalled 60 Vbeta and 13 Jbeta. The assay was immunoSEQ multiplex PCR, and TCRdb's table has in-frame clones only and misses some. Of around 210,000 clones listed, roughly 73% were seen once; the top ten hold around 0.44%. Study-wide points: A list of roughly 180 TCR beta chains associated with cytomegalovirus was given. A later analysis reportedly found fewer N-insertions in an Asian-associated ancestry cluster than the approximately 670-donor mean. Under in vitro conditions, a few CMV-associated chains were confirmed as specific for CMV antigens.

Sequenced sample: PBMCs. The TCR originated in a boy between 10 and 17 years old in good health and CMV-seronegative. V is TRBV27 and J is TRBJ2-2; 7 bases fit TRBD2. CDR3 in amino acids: CASSQGLITGELFF. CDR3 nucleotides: TGTGCCAGCAGTCAGGGACTAATCACCGGGGAGCTGTTTTTT.